The rows below give T cell receptor beta chains drawn from one sample of a study of blood T cell repertoires in COVID-19. Assay: immunoSEQ multiplex PCR; the TCRdb copy retains only in-frame clones and omits some. The table lists about 190,000 clones, around nine tenths of them singletons. The specimen was peripheral blood. The source of these receptors is a woman in her thirties or forties who had recovered from COVID-19. CDR3s include the opening cysteine and the closing phenylalanine or tryptophan. The D gene is left open where the match is weak. The size of a clone is reported for some rows only, either as once, few or many, or as a class for expanded clones.

v_gene	d_gene	abundance	j_gene	CDR3aa	CDR3nt
TRBV5-1	NA	once	TRBJ1-3	CASSGGTAPPRIFTIYF	TGCGCCAGCAGCGGAGGGACGGCACCTCCTCGGATCTTCACCATATATTTT
TRBV24-1	NA	NA	TRBJ1-5	CATSARGRGNQPQHF	TGTGCCACCAGTGCTAGGGGTCGAGGCAATCAGCCCCAGCATTTT
TRBV7-7	NA	NA	TRBJ1-5	CASSLARGQPQHF	TGTGCCAGCAGCTTAGCGCGAGGTCAGCCCCAGCATTTT
TRBV9	NA	few	TRBJ2-7	CASSVVAGPTYEQYF	TGTGCCAGCAGCGTAGTGGCGGGACCAACCTACGAGCAGTACTTC
TRBV4-2	TRBD1	once	TRBJ1-2	CASSQDKGQGLGNGYTF	TGTGCCAGCAGCCAAGATAAGGGACAGGGATTAGGAAATGGCTACACCTTC
TRBV28	NA	once	TRBJ1-6	CASSFQGTPLHF	TGTGCCAGCAGTTTCCAGGGAACACCCCTCCACTTT
TRBV27	NA	NA	TRBJ2-7	CASSLSLAGTYEQYF	TGTGCCAGCAGTTTATCCCTAGCTGGGACCTACGAGCAGTACTTC
TRBV7-6	TRBD1	NA	TRBJ2-5	CASSFIRPPDRTASGTQYF	TGTGCCAGCAGCTTTATTCGCCCCCCGGACAGGACCGCTAGTGGGACCCAGTACTTC
TRBV7-2	TRBD2	NA	TRBJ2-1	CASSRGVAGDNEQFF	TGTGCCAGCAGCCGGGGGGTAGCGGGAGACAATGAGCAGTTCTTC
TRBV6-5	NA	NA	TRBJ2-7	CASRRDTNYEQYF	TGTGCCAGCAGACGGGACACCAACTACGAGCAGTACTTC
TRBV30	NA	NA	TRBJ2-7	CAWSVESGSYEQYF	TGTGCCTGGAGTGTGGAAAGCGGGTCCTACGAGCAGTACTTC
TRBV7-8	TRBD2	NA	TRBJ2-1	CASSLFDTSGYNEQFF	TGTGCCAGCAGCTTATTCGACACTAGCGGTTACAATGAGCAGTTCTTC
TRBV12-3/TRBV12-4	NA	NA	TRBJ2-2	CASSLGGIGELFF	TGTGCCAGCAGTTTAGGGGGCATCGGGGAGCTGTTTTTT
TRBV5-1	TRBD1	NA	TRBJ2-7	CASSQTPQGAAYEQYF	TGCGCCAGCAGCCAGACACCCCAGGGGGCGGCCTACGAGCAGTACTTC
TRBV3-1/TRBV3-2	NA	NA	TRBJ2-2	CASSQVGGGTGELFF	TGTGCCAGCAGCCAAGTGGGGGGAGGTACCGGGGAGCTGTTTTTT
TRBV9	TRBD1	NA	TRBJ2-5	CASTVGTGWRETQYF	TGTGCCAGCACCGTAGGGACAGGGTGGCGAGAGACCCAGTACTTC
TRBV5-5	NA	NA	TRBJ1-2	CASSSTENYGYTF	TGTGCCAGCAGCTCTACCGAAAACTATGGCTACACCTTC
TRBV19	NA	NA	TRBJ1-2	CASSDLGDSYGYTF	TGTGCCAGTAGTGACCTAGGGGATTCCTATGGCTACACCTTC
TRBV5-1	NA	NA	TRBJ2-4	CASSLAEGLRYF	TGCGCCAGCAGCTTGGCCGAGGGACTTAGGTACTTC
TRBV9	TRBD1	NA	TRBJ2-7	CASSVAEGGPYEQYF	TGTGCCAGCAGCGTAGCTGAAGGGGGCCCTTACGAGCAGTACTTC
TRBV3-1/TRBV3-2	TRBD1	NA	TRBJ2-1	CASSQAAGTGYNEQFF	TGTGCCAGCAGCCAAGCAGCCGGGACAGGGTACAATGAGCAGTTCTTC
TRBV4-1	NA	NA	TRBJ2-5	CASSQSPQASRGETQYF	TGCGCCAGCAGCCAAAGCCCACAGGCTTCAAGGGGGGAGACCCAGTACTTC